This T cell receptor beta chain was found in a study of PD-1 blockade in mismatch repair-deficient tumors. General study findings and limits: Rapid post-treatment expansion, then contraction, generally preceding radiologic response, marked tumor-resident clones.

A note on this clone: The antigen remains unidentified.

Using immunoSEQ multiplex PCR, the repertoire was profiled, and TCRdb retains in-frame clones only, with some absent. The table shows over 100,000 clones, with approximately 80% occurring only once. The TCR-sequenced patients were three responders to pembrolizumab. The V end lost 3 bases, the J end lost 4 bases, and 14 bases lay between the germline ends. CDR1 and CDR2 from the germline V gene are SGHKS and YYEKEE (reference sequence). This CDR3 is 15 amino acids long. This chain connects TRBV5-5 to TRBJ2-1; perhaps TRBD1 as D (6 bases). The receptor was isolated from an adult with mismatch repair-deficient cancer. This specimen was peripheral blood, taken about 13 months after starting pembrolizumab. CDR3 bases: TGTGCCAGCAGCTGGACAGAGAGATCTTACAATGAGCAGTTCTTC. Encoded protein: CASSWTERSYNEQFF.